These 16 T cell receptor beta chains were sequenced from one sample in a study of identical twins. TCRdb called the 5' RACE reads again in MiXCR, with one record for every CDR3 protein. The sample includes approximately 620,000 distinct CDR3 sequences, approximately 9% of them seen just once. The same sample was also studied in work on yellow fever vaccine responses in identical twins.

The sample consisted of PBMCs. All receptors derive from a woman under 30 in good health.

The chain uses TRBV7-9 and TRBJ2-1; tentatively, D is TRBD2 (7 bases). Germline V CDR1 and CDR2: SEHNR, FQNEAQ (reference sequence). V lost 5 bases, J lost 2 bases, and 16 bases lay in between. CDR3 length: 16 residues. The CDR3 here is CASSPGWGGPYNEQFF. The CDR3 DNA reads TGTGCCAGCAGCCCTGGGTGGGGGGGGCCCTACAATGAGCAGTTCTTC.

There are a few counts of this clonotype. V is TRBV28 and J is TRBJ2-7, with TRBD2 identical over 7 bases. In germline, CDR1 is MDHEN, CDR2 SYDVKM. The CDR3 spans 15 residues. Trimming at V came to 5 bases and at J to 7 bases, leaving 14 bases not matched to a gene. The DNA of the CDR3 is TGTGCCAGCAGTCTCGCTAGCGGACTGGTAGGAGAGCAGTACTTC. Translation: CASSLASGLVGEQYF.

This clonotype showed up just a few times. The rearrangement links TRBV20-1 to TRBJ2-1; 10 bases line up with TRBD2. Germline V CDR1 and CDR2: DFQATT, SNEGSKA (reference sequence). Trimming took 3 bases from V and 8 from J; bases not matched to a gene: 10. The CDR3 sequence is 15 residues long. As DNA, the CDR3 is TGCAGTGCTAGGGCTCTAGCGGGGGAGAATTATGAGCAGTTCTTC. Translated, it gives CSARALAGENYEQFF.

The genes are TRBV6-5 and TRBJ2-5; TRBD1 or TRBD2 may be the D gene (5 bases each). Trimming pared 2 bases from V and 3 bases from J, leaving 7 bases between. This CDR3 has 13 residues. CDR1 is MNHEY and CDR2 is SVGAGI in the germline V gene. Here the CDR3 DNA reads TGTGCCAGCAGTTACCTGGGGGAAGAGACCCAGTACTTC. It yields the protein CASSYLGEETQYF.

This clonotype has only a few counts. The chain combines TRBV6-1 with TRBJ1-4; no definite D call. Germline assignment: CDR1 MNHNS and CDR2 SASEGT. Trimming shortened V by 6 bases and J by 4 bases, and 15 bases separated the two germline ends. The CDR3 runs 15 residues. CDR3 sequence: CASRAEGRNNEKLFF. Here the CDR3 DNA reads TGTGCCAGCAGGGCGGAGGGTCGCAATAATGAAAAACTGTTTTTT.

This clonotype was counted only a few times. The chain links TRBV5-1 to TRBJ2-2; 9 bases fit TRBD1. CDR1 and CDR2 (germline): SGHRS, YFSETQ. The CDR3 has 15 residues. With V trimmed by 0 bases and J by 5 bases, 2 bases remained unmatched. CDR3 sequence (DNA): TGCGCCAGCAGCTTGGGGACAGGGGAGACCGGGGAGCTGTTTTTT. This codes for CASSLGTGETGELFF.

V is TRBV7-6 and J is TRBJ2-1; a weak D match, TRBD1 (5 bases). The germline V gene has CDR1 SGHVS and CDR2 FNYEAQ. Trimming removed 0 bases at V and 7 bases at J, with 16 bases between. The CDR3 sequence is 16 residues long. The CDR3 region has the DNA TGTGCCAGCAGCTTAGCGGCAGGGAAGGGTAGAAATGAGCAGTTCTTC. Encoded protein: CASSLAAGKGRNEQFF.

Many counts were recorded for this clonotype. The chain is built from TRBV3-1 and TRBJ1-5, with D perhaps matching TRBD1 (5 bases). Trimming stripped 8 bases from V and 9 bases from J, with 17 bases between. This CDR3 is built from 13 residues. Per the germline V gene, CDR1 is LGHDT and CDR2 is YNNKEL (reference sequence). CDR3 sequence reads: CASGGTDARPQHF. Written as DNA, the CDR3 is TGTGCCAGCGGTGGGACCGACGCCAGGCCCCAGCATTTT.

Only a few counts were recorded for this clonotype. The chain links TRBV11-2 to TRBJ2-3; D perhaps matches TRBD2 (6 bases). The CDR3 is 18 amino acids. Trimming shortened V by 5 bases and J by 0 bases, and 21 bases separated the two germline ends. Germline V CDR1 and CDR2: SGHAT, FQNNGV. CDR3 sequence reads: CASSRGVSGFPSTDTQYF. In DNA form, the CDR3 reads TGTGCCAGCAGCCGAGGGGTTAGCGGTTTCCCTAGCACAGATACGCAGTATTTT.

This clonotype appeared many times. The chain uses TRBV29-1 and TRBJ2-5, with TRBD1 matching 7 bases. This CDR3 region has 14 residues. With 6 bases clipped from V and 5 bases from J, the junction kept 12 bases outside the gene matches. The germline V gene has CDR1 SQVTM and CDR2 ANQGSEA. The CDR3 is CSVILGGWMETQYF. DNA of the CDR3: TGCAGCGTCATCCTAGGGGGCTGGATGGAGACCCAGTACTTC.

This clonotype was counted only a few times. The V gene is TRBV4-3, the J gene TRBJ2-3, with 8 bases identical to TRBD1. Trimming at V came to 4 bases and at J to 1 base, leaving 10 bases not matched to a gene. The CDR3 is 17 residues long. The V gene's germline CDR1 is LGHNA and CDR2 YSLEER. In nucleotides, the CDR3 is TGCGCCAGCAGCCGTCAAGTCGACAGGGGAGGCACAGATACGCAGTATTTT. It translates to CASSRQVDRGGTDTQYF.

This clonotype has more than one count but fewer than ten. The chain recombines TRBV6-5 with TRBJ2-5; 10 bases are a match to TRBD1. After removal of 1 base from V and 5 bases from J, the junction contained 4 bases not matched to a gene. CDR3 length equals 15 residues. The V gene's germline CDR1 is MNHEY and CDR2 SVGAGI. CDR3 sequence reads: CASSYWGQGRETQYF. CDR3 sequence (DNA): TGTGCCAGCAGTTACTGGGGACAGGGGCGCGAGACCCAGTACTTC.

The chain links TRBV6-1 to TRBJ2-7; D not certain. CDR1 and CDR2 (germline): MNHNS, SASEGT. The CDR3 loop spans 12 amino acids. V shed 3 bases and J shed 2 bases, with 5 bases lying between them. In DNA form, the CDR3 reads TGTGCCAGCAGTGACAAACCCTACGAGCAGTACTTC. Residues: CASSDKPYEQYF.

This chain uses TRBV7-9 with TRBJ2-7; D is ambiguous. Between the trimmed V and J ends, which lost 0 bases and 2 bases, there was a span of 14 bases. Germline loops: CDR1 SEHNR, CDR2 FQNEAQ (reference sequence). The CDR3 is 16 residues long. The CDR3 spells CASSLADGFLPYEQYF. Written as DNA, the CDR3 is TGTGCCAGCAGCTTAGCGGACGGATTCTTACCCTACGAGCAGTACTTC. Full variable domain (remainder filled in from reference TRBV7-9 and TRBJ2-7): DTGVSQNPRHKITKRGQNVTFRCDPISEHNRLYWYRQTLGQGPEFLTYFQNEAQLEKSRLLSDRFSAERPKGSFSTLEIQRTEQGDSAMYLCASSLADGFLPYEQYFGPGTRLTVT.

This clonotype was recorded at least ten times. V usage is TRBV29-1 and J usage is TRBJ2-7; 9 bases fit TRBD1. CDR1 is SQVTM, CDR2 ANQGSEA, per germline. Trimming removed 7 bases from V and 4 bases from J; junction bases left unmatched: 8. There are 13 residues in the CDR3. The CDR3 DNA reads as TGCAGCGCCGGACAGGGGCAAAAGTACGAGCAGTACTTC. Translation: CSAGQGQKYEQYF.

This clonotype has ten or more counts. The chain has TRBV5-1 and TRBJ1-2; D may be TRBD1 (6 bases). The CDR3 loop spans 16 amino acids. V was trimmed by 0 bases and J by 0 bases, leaving 12 bases between them. Germline loops: CDR1 SGHRS, CDR2 YFSETQ. The CDR3 loop reads CASSLEGDTPNYGYTF. CDR3 sequence (DNA): TGCGCCAGCAGCTTGGAGGGGGACACTCCTAACTATGGCTACACCTTC.